Shown below are 27 T cell receptor beta chains from a single sample sequenced in a study of regulatory T cells in long-lasting Graves disease. This sample's time point: newly diagnosed GD, antithyroid drugs for less than 3 months. The TCR library was prepared using RNA isolated from PBMCs. The TCR beta library used iRepertoire HTBI primers with Arm-PCR amplification of CDR3. TCRdb redid the calling of the multiplex PCR reads with MiXCR, one entry per CDR3 protein. The sample contains approximately 540,000 distinct CDR3 sequences, more than 10% of which appear only once. These records were also assigned to another study, of T cells in Graves' hyperthyroidism and ophthalmopathy.

Sequenced material: peripheral blood mononuclear cells (PBMCs), taken at new diagnosis, from a patient treated with antithyroid drugs. These receptors were collected from a woman aged 30 to 39 with Graves disease.

The chain links TRBV25-1 to TRBJ2-1, with D possibly being TRBD1 or TRBD2 (5 bases each). Germline V lookup: CDR1 MGHDK, CDR2 SYGVNS. The CDR3 length is 16 residues. The V end lost 2 bases, the J end lost 8 bases, and 19 bases lay between the germline ends. CDR3 residues: CASSEGWGTAVDEQFF. CDR3 sequence (DNA): TGTGCCAGCAGTGAAGGATGGGGGACGGCGGTGGATGAGCAGTTCTTC.

This clonotype showed up just a few times. The chain has TRBV4-1 and TRBJ2-5; D not resolved. The V end was cut by 0 bases, the J end by 0 bases, with 11 bases between. This CDR3 is 16 amino acids long. CDR1 is MGHRA and CDR2 is YSYEKL in the germline V gene. For the CDR3, the DNA is TGCGCCAGCAGCCAAGAGGTTTGGAAGTACCAAGAGACCCAGTACTTC. Its protein is CASSQEVWKYQETQYF.

As regards this clonotype: A read error may be the cause here, since a much bigger clone is one base away. The chain combines TRBV11-3 with TRBJ2-7; possibly TRBD1 or TRBD2 for D (5 bases each). The CDR3 is 11 amino acids. Trimming cost V 10 bases and J 1 base, with 8 bases left between them. CDR1 and CDR2 from the germline V gene are SGHNT and YENEEA. CDR3 DNA: TGTGCCATCGGGGCTTCCTACGAGCAGTACTTC. Its protein product is CAIGASYEQYF.

V and J are TRBV2 and TRBJ1-1; 7 bases are shared with TRBD1. This CDR3 has 14 amino acids. CDR1 SNHLY and CDR2 FYNNEI come from the germline V gene. The V segment lost 8 bases and the J segment 0 bases; nucleotides outside the gene matches: 6. DNA for the CDR3: TGTGCCAGCGGCTACAGGGGATTGAACACTGAAGCTTTCTTT. This sequence encodes CASGYRGLNTEAFF.

This clonotype was seen repeatedly, ten times or more. This chain links TRBV20-1 with TRBJ2-7; TRBD1 is a possible D gene (6 bases). V was cut by 6 bases and J by 11 bases, with 14 bases left in between. The CDR3 has 10 amino acids. Germline V gives CDR1 DFQATT, CDR2 SNEGSKA (reference sequence). The CDR3 region is CSASQGQEYF. The CDR3 DNA sequence: TGCAGTGCCAGTCAGGGGCAGGAGTACTTC.

This clonotype was seen a handful of times. This sequence joins TRBV2 and TRBJ2-1; 9 bases align to TRBD2. Losses at the gene ends were 11 bases for V and 6 bases for J; bases not matched to a gene: 11. CDR3 length: 14 residues. CDR1 and CDR2 (germline): SNHLY, FYNNEI. Here the CDR3 DNA reads TGTGCCGGCACTATGACTAGCGGTTCCAATGAGCAGTTCTTC. Translation gives CAGTMTSGSNEQFF.

V is TRBV27 and J is TRBJ1-6; 8 nucleotides line up with TRBD1. Losses at the gene ends were 5 bases for V and 7 bases for J; bases not matched to a gene: 10. This CDR3 has 16 residues. CDR1 and CDR2 (germline): MNHEY, SMNVEV (reference sequence). The CDR3 DNA follows: TGTGCCAGCAGTAGAACAGGGGGTCTAGACAATTCACCCCTCCACTTT. Its translation is CASSRTGGLDNSPLHF.

This rearrangement joins TRBV7-2 to TRBJ2-1; TRBD2 matches at 8 bases. The ends lost 1 base at V and 8 bases at J; junction bases unmatched: 13. The CDR3 totals 17 residues. CDR1 and CDR2 from the germline V gene are SGHTA and FQGNSA. This chain's CDR3 is CASSLGGLGGLYDEQFF. CDR3 sequence (DNA): TGTGCCAGCAGCTTAGGGGGACTAGGAGGGTTGTACGATGAGCAGTTCTTC.

This clonotype was counted at least ten times. V is TRBV28 and J is TRBJ1-1; no clear D. V was trimmed by 5 bases and J by 7 bases, leaving 14 bases between them. The CDR3 has 13 residues. Germline CDR1 is MDHEN and CDR2 is SYDVKM. The CDR3 protein is CASSPLSIVEAFF. DNA for the CDR3: TGTGCCAGCAGTCCCCTATCTATTGTTGAAGCTTTCTTT.

This clonotype was counted ten times or more. The chain recombines TRBV19 with TRBJ1-3; a possible D gene is TRBD1 (5 bases). Germline CDR1 is LNHDA and CDR2 is SQIVND (reference sequence). The CDR3 consists of 13 residues. V was cut by 9 bases and J by 0 bases, with 9 bases left in between. The CDR3 sequence: CASRVSSGNTIYF. The CDR3 nucleotides are TGTGCCAGCAGGGTGAGCTCTGGAAACACCATATATTTT.

This clonotype appeared many times. The rearrangement joins TRBV10-3 to TRBJ2-3; tentatively, D is TRBD2 (6 bases). Germline V gene lookup returns CDR1 ENHRY and CDR2 SYGVKD. V lost 6 bases, J lost 1 base, and 14 bases lay in between. The CDR3 runs to 15 residues. CDR3 amino acids: CAISDVAAGTDTQYF. CDR3 sequence (DNA): TGTGCCATCAGCGACGTAGCGGCTGGCACAGATACGCAGTATTTT.

This clonotype was picked up many times. The chain recombines TRBV20-1 with TRBJ1-2; a weak D match, TRBD1 (6 bases). V was trimmed by 6 bases and J by 3 bases, leaving 14 bases between them. The CDR3 extends over 13 amino acids. Germline CDR1 DFQATT, CDR2 SNEGSKA (reference sequence). This chain's CDR3 is CSAQEQGYYGYTF. In nucleotides, the CDR3 is TGCAGTGCGCAAGAACAGGGCTACTATGGCTACACCTTC.

The chain couples TRBV6-2 or TRBV6-3 to TRBJ2-1, with D unclear. CDR1 MNHEY and CDR2 SVGEGT come from the germline V gene. The ends were cut back, 6 bases at V and 0 bases at J, with 15 bases in the middle. This CDR3 has 16 residues. As DNA, the CDR3 is TGTGCCAGCAGCCCTATATACCCGAGCTCCTACAATGAGCAGTTCTTC. Protein sequence: CASSPIYPSSYNEQFF.

The chain uses TRBV7-9 and TRBJ2-3; D is perhaps TRBD2 (5 bases). CDR1 and CDR2 from the germline V gene are SEHNR and FQNEAQ (reference sequence). The V and J ends lost 5 bases and 2 bases respectively, with 14 bases between them. CDR3 length: 15 amino acids. The CDR3 DNA follows: TGTGCCAGCAGCCCACTAGAACGCCACACAGATACGCAGTATTTT. This gives the protein CASSPLERHTDTQYF.

With regard to this clonotype: A read error is likely here: a far larger clone is one base away. V is TRBV11-1 and J is TRBJ2-7; D is uncertain. The V gene lost 5 bases and the J gene lost 2 bases, with 10 bases spanning the gap. This CDR3 is built from 13 residues. CDR1 and CDR2 from the germline V gene are SGHAT and FQDESV (reference sequence). Here the CDR3 DNA reads TGTGCCAGCAGCGGAAGGGAAGCCTACGAGCAGTACTTC. Its translation: CASSGREAYEQYF.

This clonotype was observed many times. This chain joins TRBV11-3 and TRBJ1-1, with D hard to call. The V end lost 5 bases, the J end lost 1 base, and 14 bases lay between the germline ends. CDR3 length: 15 amino acids. The germline V gene encodes CDR1 SGHNT and CDR2 YENEEA. CDR3 nucleotides: TGTGCCAGCAGCCCCAGAGCCTTCGGGAACACTGAAGCTTTCTTT. This sequence encodes CASSPRAFGNTEAFF.

Many counts were recorded for this clonotype. The chain has TRBV3-1 and TRBJ1-1; the D gene is possibly TRBD1 (6 bases). The V gene lost 9 bases and the J gene lost 1 base, with 24 bases spanning the gap. The CDR3 extends over 17 amino acids. CDR1 and CDR2 (germline): LGHDT, YNNKEL (reference sequence). The CDR3 protein is CASYSGRDIEPNTEAFF. The CDR3 DNA reads TGTGCCAGTTATTCAGGAAGGGACATAGAGCCGAACACTGAAGCTTTCTTT. The whole variable domain, remainder taken from reference TRBV3-1 and TRBJ1-1, is DTAVSQTPKYLVTQMGNDKSIKCEQNLGHDTMYWYKQDSKKFLKIMFSYNNKELIINETVPNRFSPKSPDKAHLNLHINSLELGDSAVYFCASYSGRDIEPNTEAFFGQGTRLTVV.

This clonotype has only a few counts. The chain links TRBV20-1 to TRBJ2-7; 7 positions match TRBD2. Germline-derived CDR1 and CDR2 are DFQATT and SNEGSKA (reference sequence). The V segment lost 1 base and the J segment 1 base; nucleotides outside the gene matches: 7. The CDR3 extends over 15 amino acids. The CDR3 reads CSARGQLARSYEQYF. DNA for the CDR3: TGCAGTGCTAGAGGGCAACTAGCGCGATCCTACGAGCAGTACTTC.

This clonotype was detected ten times or more. The V gene is TRBV20-1, the J gene TRBJ2-1; 11 bases map to TRBD2. The trim removed 3 bases at V and 3 bases at J, leaving 7 bases unmatched. Per germline, CDR1 DFQATT and CDR2 SNEGSKA (reference sequence). The CDR3 loop spans 16 amino acids. CDR3 nucleotide sequence: TGCAGTGCTAGGCCCCCGGGACTAGCGGACTACAATGAGCAGTTCTTC. Residues: CSARPPGLADYNEQFF.

This clonotype was seen at least ten times. The rearrangement uses TRBV6-1 and TRBJ2-7; perhaps TRBD1 as D (7 bases). Germline CDR1 reads MNHNS; CDR2 reads SASEGT. The CDR3 has 15 amino acids. Trimming stripped 6 bases from V and 0 bases from J, with 15 bases between. The CDR3 nucleotides are TGTGCCAGCAGCCCGGGGGACAGCAACTCCTACGAGCAGTACTTC. Amino acids: CASSPGDSNSYEQYF.

The rearrangement joins TRBV15 to TRBJ2-3; D gene ambiguous. The CDR3 spans 14 residues. Germline loops: CDR1 LNHNV, CDR2 YYDKDF (reference sequence). Deletions cut 2 bases from V and 1 base from J, with 7 bases between. CDR3 in DNA: TGTGCCACCAGCAGATTAGTGGGCACAGATACGCAGTATTTT. This sequence encodes CATSRLVGTDTQYF.

This clonotype was seen repeatedly, ten times or more. The rearrangement joins TRBV7-3 to TRBJ2-2; D perhaps matches TRBD2 (6 bases). In germline, CDR1 is SGHTA, CDR2 FQGTGA. The CDR3 contains 17 residues. Trimming left V 1 base short and J 4 bases short, with 16 bases between. CDR3 amino acids: CASSLIRTGESTGELFF. In nucleotides, the CDR3 is TGTGCCAGCAGCTTAATACGAACGGGAGAGAGCACCGGGGAGCTGTTTTTT.

Many counts were recorded for this clonotype. CDR3 residues: CASSYGSNEQFF. In nucleotides, the CDR3 is TGTGCCAGCAGTTACGGGAGTAATGAGCAGTTCTTC. V usage is TRBV6-5 and J usage is TRBJ2-1, with a weak D call TRBD2 (5 bases). This CDR3 is 12 amino acids long. The germline V gene encodes CDR1 MNHEY and CDR2 SVGAGI. Trimming shortened V by 2 bases and J by 7 bases, and 6 bases separated the two germline ends.

This clonotype showed up many times. The chain's CDR3 is CASSQVWGANVLTF. The CDR3 DNA follows: TGTGCCAGCAGCCAGGTGTGGGGGGCCAACGTCCTGACTTTC. The chain has TRBV28 and TRBJ2-6, with D hard to call. Germline assignment: CDR1 MDHEN and CDR2 SYDVKM. The V and J ends lost 6 bases and 4 bases respectively, with 10 bases between them. The CDR3 is 14 residues long.

This clonotype appeared many times. The CDR3 coding sequence is TGTGCCAGCAGTCGGGACAGCCTCTCCTACGAGCAGTACTTC. Residues: CASSRDSLSYEQYF. This chain joins TRBV11-1 and TRBJ2-7, with 7 nucleotides matching TRBD1. J lost 0 bases, V lost 6 bases, and 5 bases had no gene match. Germline V gene sequence: CDR1 SGHAT, CDR2 FQDESV (reference sequence). The CDR3 is 14 residues long.

This clonotype appeared many times. The chain is built from TRBV10-3 and TRBJ1-6, with TRBD1 identical over 7 bases. This CDR3 comprises 15 residues. Trimming took 6 bases from V and 6 from J; bases not matched to a gene: 8. CDR1 ENHRY and CDR2 SYGVKD come from the germline V gene. The CDR3 nucleotides read TGTGCCATCAGCCGGGACAGCCCCGTTAATTCACCCCTCCACTTT. This sequence encodes CAISRDSPVNSPLHF.

This clonotype was seen at least ten times. The V call is TRBV28, the J call TRBJ1-5; D not certain. V dropped 6 bases and J dropped 4 bases, with 7 bases sitting between them. CDR3 length: 12 amino acids. CDR1 MDHEN and CDR2 SYDVKM come from the germline V gene. In nucleotides, the CDR3 is TGTGCCAGCAGCGCAGCTAATCAGCCCCAGCATTTT. Amino acid sequence: CASSAANQPQHF.